The clone carrying this T cell receptor beta chain was observed at least ten times. TCR beta CDR3 region amplification was performed from RNA transcripts. The primer set for the first-round RT-PCR of the TCR CDR3 was HTBI. TCRdb reprocessed the multiplex PCR reads with MiXCR, giving one entry per CDR3 protein. The data contain approximately 400,000 distinct CDR3 sequences, around 16% of them singletons. Per germline, CDR1 SGHAT and CDR2 FQNNGV. The CDR3 extends over 17 amino acids. Unmatched junction bases numbered 9, after V lost 0 bases and J lost 7 bases. The sample belongs to a study of T cells in Graves' hyperthyroidism and ophthalmopathy.

Sequencing input: blood. The sequence came from a woman aged 18-30 years with Graves' hyperthyroidism that later progressed to Graves' ophthalmopathy. The chain is built from TRBV11-2 and TRBJ2-1; 10 positions agree with TRBD2. The DNA for the CDR3 is TGTGCCAGCAGCTTAGATGAGACTAGCGGGCGTGGAAATGAGCAGTTCTTC. Protein: CASSLDETSGRGNEQFF.